A single sample gave rise to the 20 T cell receptor beta chains below, sequenced in a study of Ad26.COV2.S vaccination and SARS-CoV-2 variants. The treatment here: some 19 received Ad26.COV2.S at low or high dose, single or two shots; several received placebo; per-sample allocation not given. Specimen acquisition occurred on day 63 following the initial vaccine or placebo injection. The protocol was immunoSEQ multiplex PCR, while the TCRdb copy is restricted to in-frame clones and leaves out a portion. The sample yields some 390,000 clones, approximately 91% seen once. The sample was peripheral blood, taken in a trial of Ad26.COV2.S vaccine versus placebo. The receptor set was obtained from a person between 18 and 65 years old who received the Ad26.COV2.S COVID-19 vaccine or a placebo.

The chain is built from TRBV21-1 and TRBJ2-7. TRBV21-1 is described as a pseudogene. There are 16 residues in the CDR3. CDR3 sequence reads: CASSIPLYVEGGEQYF. The CDR3, as DNA: TGTGCCAGCAGCATCCCGTTGTATGTGGAGGGGGGCGAGCAGTACTTC.

The rearrangement uses TRBV4-1 and TRBJ2-5; 14 bases fit TRBD2. The CDR3 is made up of 17 amino acids. Germline CDR1 is MGHRA and CDR2 is YSYEKL. The V and J ends lost 1 base and 4 bases, in that order; junction bases with no gene match: 5. The CDR3 nucleotides read TGCGCCAGCAGCCAAGCGACTAGCGGGGGGGCCAGAGAGACCCAGTACTTC. This translates into CASSQATSGGARETQYF.

This chain connects TRBV4-1 to TRBJ1-1; no definite D call. This CDR3 comprises 15 residues. Germline V gene sequence: CDR1 MGHRA, CDR2 YSYEKL. The ends were cut back, 3 bases at V and 1 base at J, with 12 bases in the middle. CDR3 DNA: TGCGCCAGCAGCCAGACATTTCGGGAGAACACTGAAGCTTTCTTT. It is translated as CASSQTFRENTEAFF.

The chain links TRBV6-1 to TRBJ1-4; 7 nucleotides match TRBD1. This CDR3 is 15 amino acids long. Germline trimming cut 6 bases from V and 0 bases from J; bases unmatched to any gene: 4. The germline CDR1 and CDR2 sequences are MNHNS and SASEGT. The CDR3 nucleotides are TGTGCCAGCAGACAGGGGCAGACAACTAATGAAAAACTGTTTTTT. It yields the protein CASRQGQTTNEKLFF.

There are many counts of this clone. The V and J genes are TRBV6-1 and TRBJ1-1; D is undetermined. The CDR3 consists of 14 residues. Germline CDR1 is MNHNS and CDR2 is SASEGT. Trimming removed 2 bases from V and 1 base from J, with 8 bases in between. The CDR3 reads CASSEPGKNTEAFF. The CDR3 nucleotides are TGTGCCAGCAGTGAACCCGGTAAGAACACTGAAGCTTTCTTT.

The genes are TRBV6-5 and TRBJ1-2, with a tentative D call TRBD1 (6 bases). The germline V and J ends were trimmed by 7 bases and 3 bases, with 18 bases remaining between them. Germline V gives CDR1 MNHEY, CDR2 SVGAGI. This CDR3 region has 15 residues. The CDR3 DNA follows: TGTGCCAGCATTCCAAGGCGGGGGGGCGACTATGGCTACACCTTC. Residues: CASIPRRGGDYGYTF.

The rearrangement uses TRBV7-6 and TRBJ2-1; no reliable D call. CDR1 and CDR2 (germline): SGHVS, FNYEAQ. The CDR3 runs 16 residues. The V and J ends lost 1 base and 0 bases respectively, with 10 bases between them. The CDR3 is CASSLGRLLSYNEQFF. The CDR3 DNA sequence: TGTGCCAGCAGCTTAGGCAGGCTTCTCTCCTACAATGAGCAGTTCTTC.

The V call is TRBV6-1, the J call TRBJ1-5; D is unresolved. V dropped 3 bases and J dropped 1 base, with 10 bases sitting between them. Germline assignment: CDR1 MNHNS and CDR2 SASEGT. The CDR3 loop spans 15 amino acids. The CDR3 loop is CASSDFWHSNQPQHF. The CDR3 DNA reads TGTGCCAGCAGTGATTTTTGGCACAGCAATCAGCCCCAGCATTTT.

This clone was seen just once. V gene TRBV6-2 or TRBV6-3 combines with J gene TRBJ2-7; D is ambiguous. Trimming stripped 6 bases from V and 7 bases from J, with 16 bases between. Per the germline V gene, CDR1 is MNHEY and CDR2 is SVGEGT. The CDR3 totals 13 residues. The CDR3 loop reads CASSLDLLGEQYF. The CDR3 nucleotides are TGTGCCAGCAGCCTCGACCTTCTGGGTGAGCAGTACTTC.

The chain employs TRBV5-1 and TRBJ2-7; 9 bases are a match to TRBD2. CDR3 length equals 15 residues. CDR1 is SGHRS, CDR2 YFSETQ, per germline. With V trimmed by 2 bases and J by 3 bases, 6 bases remained unmatched. The CDR3 loop reads CASSLLAGADYEQYF. CDR3 sequence (DNA): TGCGCCAGCAGCTTATTAGCGGGGGCCGACTACGAGCAGTACTTC. Full variable domain (remainder filled in from reference TRBV5-1 and TRBJ2-7): KAGVTQTPRYLIKTRGQQVTLSCSPISGHRSVSWYQQTPGQGLQFLFEYFSETQRNKGNFPGRFSGRQFSNSRSEMNVSTLELGDSALYLCASSLLAGADYEQYFGPGTRLTVT.

This clone appeared a single time. The rearrangement uses TRBV11-2 and TRBJ1-2; no definite D call. This CDR3 comprises 14 residues. Trimming stripped 2 bases from V and 4 bases from J, with 11 bases between. Germline CDR1 is SGHAT and CDR2 is FQNNGV. For the CDR3, the DNA is TGTGCCAGCAGCTTACCGGACCGCGGCTATGGCTACACCTTC. Translation gives CASSLPDRGYGYTF.

The chain links TRBV3-1 (or the pseudogene TRBV3-2) to TRBJ2-7; 10 nucleotides align to TRBD2. CDR3 length: 15 amino acids. With 1 base clipped from V and 0 bases from J, the junction kept 0 bases outside the gene matches. Germline V CDR1 and CDR2: LGHDT, YNNKEL (reference sequence). CDR3 nucleotide sequence: TGTGCCAGCAGCCAAGCTAGCGGGAGCTCCTACGAGCAGTACTTC. Its protein is CASSQASGSSYEQYF.

V gene TRBV4-1 combines with J gene TRBJ2-5; a possible D gene is TRBD1 (6 bases). The CDR3 is 14 amino acids. V shed 0 bases and J shed 5 bases, with 10 bases lying between them. CDR1 MGHRA and CDR2 YSYEKL come from the germline V gene. This chain's CDR3 is CASSQERGFETQYF. CDR3 coding DNA: TGCGCCAGCAGCCAAGAAAGGGGGTTTGAGACCCAGTACTTC.

The chain is built from TRBV5-1 and TRBJ2-3, with 7 bases identical to TRBD2. The CDR3 has 16 amino acids. V shed 1 base and J 4 bases; nucleotides not matched to a gene: 9. From germline, CDR1 is SGHRS and CDR2 YFSETQ. The CDR3 nucleotides read TGCGCCAGCAGCTTGCAGCTGCGGGGGAGGTCAGATACGCAGTATTTT. Residues: CASSLQLRGRSDTQYF.

CDR3 sequence reads: CSANHGGAGGYTF. The CDR3 DNA follows: TGCAGCGCCAACCATGGGGGGGCTGGTGGCTACACCTTC. The rearrangement links TRBV29-1 to TRBJ1-2; perhaps TRBD1 as D (6 bases). This CDR3 spans 13 amino acids. The ends were cut back, 7 bases at V and 7 bases at J, with 19 bases in the middle. Germline V gives CDR1 SQVTM, CDR2 ANQGSEA.

The rearrangement joins TRBV27 to TRBJ2-7, with D maybe TRBD1 (6 bases). The CDR3 spans 13 residues. Germline V CDR1 and CDR2: MNHEY, SMNVEV (reference sequence). Between the trimmed V and J ends, which lost 4 bases and 1 base, there was a span of 8 bases. CDR3: CASSYRDSYEQYF. CDR3 coding DNA: TGTGCCAGCAGTTACAGGGATTCCTACGAGCAGTACTTC.

V is TRBV7-9 and J is TRBJ1-5; D is perhaps TRBD1 (6 bases). This CDR3 spans 14 amino acids. The V end was cut by 1 base, the J end by 7 bases, with 11 bases between. Per germline, CDR1 SEHNR and CDR2 FQNEAQ (reference sequence). The CDR3 coding sequence is TGTGCCAGCAGCTTAGAGGGGGGCAGGCAGCCCCAGCATTTT. Translation: CASSLEGGRQPQHF.

The chain uses TRBV19 and TRBJ2-3; TRBD1 aligns across 8 bases. The germline CDR1 and CDR2 sequences are LNHDA and SQIVND (reference sequence). J gave up 6 bases and V 8 bases, and 7 bases lay outside the gene matches. The CDR3 loop spans 13 amino acids. CDR3 residues: CASLQGEGDTQYF. The CDR3 region has the DNA TGTGCCAGTTTACAGGGGGAAGGGGATACGCAGTATTTT.

The chain combines TRBV19 with TRBJ1-5; D call uncertain. This CDR3 has 14 residues. Germline V gene sequence: CDR1 LNHDA, CDR2 SQIVND (reference sequence). Trimming took 7 bases from V and 9 from J, leaving 19 bases between them. DNA for the CDR3: TGTGCCAGTACCCCTATGGCGGGTCGGGTGCCCCAGCATTTT. Translating gives CASTPMAGRVPQHF.

V and J are TRBV15 and TRBJ1-4, with D possibly matching TRBD1 (6 bases). The CDR3 has 14 amino acids. V was pared by 5 bases and J by 5 bases, with 12 bases between. In germline, CDR1 is LNHNV, CDR2 YYDKDF (reference sequence). The CDR3: CATSLQGDNEKLFF. In nucleotides, the CDR3 is TGTGCCACCAGCCTACAGGGAGACAATGAAAAACTGTTTTTT.